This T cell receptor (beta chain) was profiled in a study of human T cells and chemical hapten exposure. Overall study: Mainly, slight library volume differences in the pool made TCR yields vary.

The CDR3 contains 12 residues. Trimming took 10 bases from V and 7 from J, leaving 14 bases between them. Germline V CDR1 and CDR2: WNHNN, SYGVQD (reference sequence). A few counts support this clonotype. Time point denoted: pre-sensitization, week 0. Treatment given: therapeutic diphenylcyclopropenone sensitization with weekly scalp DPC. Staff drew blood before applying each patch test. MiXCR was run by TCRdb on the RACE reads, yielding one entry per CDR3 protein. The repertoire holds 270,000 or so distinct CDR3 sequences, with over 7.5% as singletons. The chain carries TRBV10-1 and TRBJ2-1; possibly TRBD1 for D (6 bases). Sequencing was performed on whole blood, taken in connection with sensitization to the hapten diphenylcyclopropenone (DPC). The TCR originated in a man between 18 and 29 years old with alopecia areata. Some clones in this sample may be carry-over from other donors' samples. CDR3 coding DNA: TGCGCCACTTCAACAGGGACAAATGAGCAGTTCTTC. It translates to CATSTGTNEQFF.